A single sample gave rise to the 8 T cell receptor beta chains below, sequenced in a study of technical replicates of blood from a few donors. Sequenced by immunoSEQ multiplex PCR; TCRdb stores in-frame clones only, minus some. The sample includes around 71,000 clones, roughly 92% of them seen just once. Input material: T cells isolated from PBMCs. These receptors originate from a human donor in good health.

The chain joins TRBV6-5 to TRBJ1-1; D gene ambiguous. V lost 0 bases and J lost 4, with 9 bases in between. Germline V gene sequence: CDR1 MNHEY, CDR2 SVGAGI. The CDR3 contains 14 residues. CDR3 DNA: TGTGCCAGCAGTTACTCGAGGAGGGTCACTGAAGCTTTCTTT. It yields the protein CASSYSRRVTEAFF.

The chain links TRBV5-4 to TRBJ1-2; the D is unclear. This CDR3 is 11 amino acids long. V gave up 6 bases and J gave up 5 bases, with 8 bases separating them. Germline-derived CDR1 and CDR2 are SGHNT and YYREEE (reference sequence). The CDR3 bases are TGTGCCAGCACTACGGGGTATGGCTACACCTTC. It specifies CASTTGYGYTF. Complete variable domain (other parts from reference TRBV5-4 and TRBJ1-2): ETGVTQSPTHLIKTRGQQVTLRCSSQSGHNTVSWYQQALGQGPQFIFQYYREEENGRGNFPPRFSGLQFPNYSSELNVNALELDDSALYLCASTTGYGYTFGSGTRLTVV.

The rearrangement links TRBV11-3 to TRBJ2-7; 7 nucleotides line up with TRBD1. Trimming at V came to 1 base and at J to 2 bases, leaving 5 bases not matched to a gene. Per germline, CDR1 SGHNT and CDR2 YENEEA. This CDR3 is built from 15 residues. CDR3 in DNA: TGTGCCAGCAGCTTAGGGACAGGAAAACCCTACGAGCAGTACTTC. Protein: CASSLGTGKPYEQYF.

This chain connects TRBV7-3 to TRBJ2-1; tentatively, D is TRBD2 (6 bases). CDR3 length equals 14 residues. Trimming removed 0 bases at V and 16 bases at J, with 19 bases between. Germline CDR1 SGHTA, CDR2 FQGTGA. CDR3 sequence reads: CASSLTLTGTSQFF. The CDR3 bases are TGTGCCAGCAGCTTAACGTTGACCGGGACTTCGCAATTCTTC.

The chain joins TRBV18 to TRBJ2-1; 11 bases are a match to TRBD2. Germline V gene lookup returns CDR1 KGHSH and CDR2 LQKENI. Trimming took 4 bases from V and 1 from J; bases not matched to a gene: 6. There are 17 residues in the CDR3. CDR3 sequence: CASSLGTSGISYNEQFF. CDR3 coding DNA: TGTGCCAGCTCACTGGGGACTAGCGGCATTTCCTACAATGAGCAGTTCTTC.

The chain uses TRBV9 and TRBJ2-7; D might be TRBD2 (6 bases). V was shortened by 0 bases and J by 5 bases, with 15 bases between the two germline ends. The CDR3 has 15 amino acids. Germline-derived CDR1 and CDR2 are SGDLS and YYNGEE. CDR3 loop: CASSVETGVMDEQYF. The CDR3 nucleotides read TGTGCCAGCAGCGTAGAAACGGGAGTAATGGACGAGCAGTACTTC.

The chain combines TRBV11-3 with TRBJ1-1, with D unclear. Germline V gene sequence: CDR1 SGHNT, CDR2 YENEEA. The CDR3 has 15 amino acids. With 2 bases removed from V and 1 base from J, the gap between germline ends came to 11 bases. The CDR3 DNA sequence: TGTGCCAGCAGCTTATCCACAGCGGGGAACACTGAAGCTTTCTTT. It specifies CASSLSTAGNTEAFF.

The rearrangement joins TRBV5-4 to TRBJ2-5; 9 nucleotides align to TRBD1. The CDR3 runs 16 residues. V shed 4 bases and J 5 bases; nucleotides not matched to a gene: 12. CDR1 SGHNT and CDR2 YYREEE come from the germline V gene (reference sequence). The CDR3 coding sequence is TGTGCCAGCAGCCCTCCCGGGACAGGGACGTTGGAGACCCAGTACTTC. Protein product: CASSPPGTGTLETQYF.